This TCR beta chain came from a study of T cells in Graves' hyperthyroidism and ophthalmopathy. Whole-study findings and limits: The model anticipated ophthalmopathy a median approximately six months pre-onset. A model using 13 V-J features told ophthalmopathy apart from stable hyperthyroidism.

Reasons for excluding patients were uncontrolled infection, other autoimmune disease, pregnancy or lactation. RNA transcripts were the template for amplifying TCR beta CDR3 regions. TCR CDR3 underwent first-round RT-PCR with the HTBI primer set. TCRdb reprocessed the multiplex PCR reads with MiXCR, giving one entry per CDR3 protein. The sample yields approximately 510,000 distinct CDR3 sequences, around 50% seen once. V lost 4 bases to trimming and J lost 0 bases; unmatched junction nucleotides: 12. Germline CDR1 is MNHEY and CDR2 is SVGAGI. The CDR3 extends over 18 amino acids. With regard to this clonotype: Its antigen is unknown.

V gene TRBV6-5 combines with J gene TRBJ1-1, with 9 bases identical to TRBD1. This clonotype originated in an adult woman with Graves' disease, either hyperthyroidism or ophthalmopathy (not recorded which). Sample: peripheral blood or thyroid tissue (not recorded which). The CDR3 bases are TGTGCCAGCAGTTCCATTGGGACAGGGTTTGGTATGAACACTGAAGCTTTCTTT. Its translation: CASSSIGTGFGMNTEAFF.